Listed below are T cell receptor beta chains from one sample, sequenced in a study of blood T cell repertoires in COVID-19. Method: immunoSEQ multiplex PCR; TCRdb's copy keeps in-frame clones and lacks some. The profile shows 55,000 to 90,000 clones, around 85% of them singletons. Sequencing was done on a sample of peripheral blood. The receptor source for this set is a woman older than 75 with active or convalescent COVID-19. Both conserved end residues are part of each CDR3.

cdr3_aa	j_call	v_call
CASSTPYSAGVNTEAFF	TRBJ1-1	TRBV5-1
CSVEAGGLGQHF	TRBJ1-5	TRBV29-1
CAWGKRATNEKLFF	TRBJ1-4	TRBV30
CASSNGGGPYYEQYF	TRBJ2-7	TRBV6-5
CASSPGTGNSPLHF	TRBJ1-6	TRBV9
CAINSLASNEQFF	TRBJ2-1	TRBV10-3
CATSDLRGGTGELFF	TRBJ2-2	TRBV24-1
CASSQVPGNYEQYF	TRBJ2-7	TRBV4-3
CASSAGQQNEQFF	TRBJ2-1	TRBV9
CASSDLADNYGYTF	TRBJ1-2	TRBV2
CASILSGGTDTQYF	TRBJ2-3	TRBV6-6
CASRPKAGFTYEQYF	TRBJ2-7	TRBV6-5
CASSSTGGLPLHF	TRBJ1-6	TRBV6-2/TRBV6-3
CASRGLNSPLHF	TRBJ1-6	TRBV6-5
CASSPRGGNTGELFF	TRBJ2-2	TRBV9
CASSQEWGHTGQLYEQYF	TRBJ2-7	TRBV4-3
CASSLAGARSGELFF	TRBJ2-2	TRBV7-7
CASSTVAIQETQYF	TRBJ2-5	TRBV19
CASSLPSLVTTEAFF	TRBJ1-1	TRBV5-4
CASSQDLSSRGYEQYF	TRBJ2-7	TRBV3-1/TRBV3-2
CASSALGDLSLNEQFF	TRBJ2-1	TRBV9
CASSSKLMTETTNEKLFF	TRBJ1-4	TRBV4-3
CASSLITQRQYF	TRBJ2-7	TRBV5-5
CASNQGLNTEAFF	TRBJ1-1	TRBV7-2
CAWSIYGGNTIYF	TRBJ1-3	TRBV30
CASSFGQGSHEQYF	TRBJ2-7	TRBV5-1
CASRLVRGGRWTPEAFF	TRBJ1-1	TRBV12-2
CASSPRGGGRGGYTF	TRBJ1-2	TRBV6-5
CASSQVAAYNEQFF	TRBJ2-1	TRBV14
CASFQLPGTSTGELFF	TRBJ2-2	TRBV2
CASSTGGGFYGYTF	TRBJ1-2	TRBV7-2
CASSLAPADTQYF	TRBJ2-3	TRBV12-3/TRBV12-4
CASSQTGGLNEKLFF	TRBJ1-4	TRBV14
CASSFPTGVGYTF	TRBJ1-2	TRBV11-1
CASRSRGEWGGYTF	TRBJ1-2	TRBV19
CASSQGWGVQGTGNTIYF	TRBJ1-3	TRBV4-3
CASSLRQGNQKLFF	TRBJ1-4	TRBV27
CASSQVGSDTDTQYF	TRBJ2-3	TRBV2
CASSARPGENEKLFF	TRBJ1-4	TRBV9
CASSSRVPSTDTQYF	TRBJ2-3	TRBV7-6
CASTRVSYEQYF	TRBJ2-7	TRBV11-2
CASSFGTTEGPQHF	TRBJ1-5	TRBV7-9
CASSQDQTGGLVNTEAFF	TRBJ1-1	TRBV4-2
CASSPSRTGGEIGSPLHF	TRBJ1-6	TRBV7-2
CASNRGVGLYEQYF	TRBJ2-7	TRBV19
CASSLGGVGVHEQYF	TRBJ2-7	TRBV5-1